The 20 T cell receptor beta chains given below trace back to one sample, sequenced in a study of OX40 agonist ivuxolimab in advanced cancers. TCRdb keeps only in-frame clones here, not all; method: immunoSEQ multiplex PCR. The sample lists around 22,000 clones; 80% to 90% were seen once. The input for sequencing was CD4+ or CD8+ T cells sorted from blood, taken in a trial of the OX40 agonist ivuxolimab. The receptors here all came from an adult with an advanced solid tumor such as melanoma, head and neck, liver or kidney cancer.

The chain is built from TRBV4-1 and TRBJ2-1, with no clear D. Per the germline V gene, CDR1 is MGHRA and CDR2 is YSYEKL. The CDR3 consists of 12 residues. Trimming took 0 bases from V and 8 from J, leaving 5 bases between them. CDR3 protein: CASSQDVHEQFF. Here the CDR3 DNA reads TGCGCCAGCAGCCAAGATGTACATGAGCAGTTCTTC.

V gene TRBV2 combines with J gene TRBJ2-7, with 8 bases matching TRBD1. V was clipped by 6 bases and J by 6 bases; unmatched bases: 7. Germline CDR1 reads SNHLY; CDR2 reads FYNNEI. CDR3 size: 13 residues. CDR3 in DNA: TGTGCCAGCAGGGGGACAGGTTCGGGCGAGCAGTACTTC. Translated, it gives CASRGTGSGEQYF. Full variable domain (rest looked up from reference TRBV2 and TRBJ2-7): EPEVTQTPSHQVTQMGQEVILRCVPISNHLYFYWYRQILGQKVEFLVSFYNNEISEKSEIFDDQFSVERPDGSNFTLKIRSTKLEDSAMYFCASRGTGSGEQYFGPGTRLTVT.

The chain recombines TRBV5-1 with TRBJ2-7, with 9 bases lining up with TRBD1. This CDR3 region has 15 residues. Germline CDR1 SGHRS, CDR2 YFSETQ. Trimming removed 3 bases from V and 3 bases from J; junction bases left unmatched: 7. The CDR3 sequence is CASSSTGTGLYEQYF. In DNA form, the CDR3 reads TGCGCCAGCAGCTCAACCGGGACAGGGCTCTACGAGCAGTACTTC.

The V gene is TRBV7-3, the J gene TRBJ2-7; the D call may be TRBD1 or TRBD2 (5 bases each). Germline V CDR1 and CDR2: SGHTA, FQGTGA. Trimming took 2 bases from V and 6 from J, leaving 11 bases between them. This CDR3 comprises 13 residues. CDR3 loop: CASSLEGQGEQYF. CDR3 bases: TGTGCCAGCAGCTTAGAGGGCCAGGGCGAGCAGTACTTC.

This chain links TRBV30 with TRBJ2-1; D perhaps matches TRBD2 (6 bases). Germline loops: CDR1 GTSNPN, CDR2 SVGIG (reference sequence). With 3 bases removed from V and 4 bases from J, the gap between germline ends came to 22 bases. This CDR3 has 17 amino acids. CDR3 protein: CAWSRKKAGRPYNEQFF. CDR3 nucleotide sequence: TGTGCCTGGAGCCGAAAAAAAGCGGGCAGGCCTTACAATGAGCAGTTCTTC.

This clone was seen a single time. This rearrangement joins TRBV9 to TRBJ1-2, with D tentatively TRBD1 (5 bases). Trimming cost V 4 bases and J 4 bases, with 11 bases left between them. CDR1 and CDR2 from the germline V gene are SGDLS and YYNGEE. This CDR3 region has 13 residues. CDR3 in DNA: TGTGCCAGCAGCCCGGGGGGGACCTATGGCTACACCTTC. Its protein is CASSPGGTYGYTF.

The CDR3 sequence: CASTSAGELFF. DNA of the CDR3: TGTGCCAGCACCTCGGCCGGGGAGCTGTTTTTT. The genes are TRBV28 and TRBJ2-2; D gene ambiguous. This CDR3 spans 11 amino acids. Trimming left V 7 bases short and J 6 bases short, with 6 bases between. CDR1 is MDHEN, CDR2 SYDVKM, per germline.

V usage is TRBV7-9 and J usage is TRBJ2-6; weak D call: TRBD2 (6 bases). Germline V gene sequence: CDR1 SEHNR, CDR2 FQNEAQ (reference sequence). The length of the CDR3 is 17 residues. The V end was cut by 5 bases, the J end by 1 base, with 15 bases between. The CDR3 loop reads CASSAAGQWSGANVLTF. CDR3 bases: TGTGCCAGCAGCGCAGCGGGTCAGTGGTCTGGGGCCAACGTCCTGACTTTC.

This clone was counted a single time. This chain uses TRBV9 with TRBJ2-3; TRBD2 matches at 9 bases. Trimming cost V 0 bases and J 3 bases; bases outside gene matches: 2. This CDR3 is built from 15 residues. Germline V gene lookup returns CDR1 SGDLS and CDR2 YYNGEE. The CDR3 sequence: CASSVVTSGTDTQYF. In DNA, the CDR3 is TGTGCCAGCAGCGTAGTTACTAGCGGGACAGATACGCAGTATTTT.

This chain links TRBV5-1 with TRBJ1-2; 10 bases agree with TRBD1. The V gene's germline CDR1 is SGHRS and CDR2 YFSETQ. Trimming cost V 2 bases and J 3 bases; bases outside gene matches: 1. The CDR3 length is 14 residues. CDR3 amino acids: CASSLGQGDYGYTF. The CDR3 DNA reads TGCGCCAGCAGCTTAGGACAGGGGGACTATGGCTACACCTTC. The entire variable domain, with the rest obtained from reference TRBV5-1 and TRBJ1-2, is as follows: KAGVTQTPRYLIKTRGQQVTLSCSPISGHRSVSWYQQTPGQGLQFLFEYFSETQRNKGNFPGRFSGRQFSNSRSEMNVSTLELGDSALYLCASSLGQGDYGYTFGSGTRLTVV.

V is TRBV13 and J is TRBJ1-1; no clear D. V lost 5 bases, J lost 4 bases, and 5 bases lay in between. There are 11 residues in the CDR3. The V gene's germline CDR1 is PRHDT and CDR2 FYEKMQ (reference sequence). DNA for the CDR3: TGTGCCAGCAGCACCCCCACTGAAGCTTTCTTT. Translated: CASSTPTEAFF.

The chain joins TRBV7-8 to TRBJ2-7; 7 bases are a match to TRBD1. V shed 5 bases, J shed 1 base, and the junction held 11 bases outside the gene matches. Germline CDR1 reads SGHVS; CDR2 reads FQNEAQ. CDR3 size: 16 residues. The CDR3 here is CASSRPTRDRSYEQYF. The CDR3 DNA is TGTGCCAGCAGCCGCCCGACCCGGGACAGATCCTACGAGCAGTACTTC.

This chain joins TRBV27 and TRBJ2-7, with a weak D call TRBD1 (5 bases). The V end lost 5 bases, the J end lost 7 bases, and 15 bases lay between the germline ends. The CDR3 is 13 residues long. The germline gives CDR1 MNHEY, CDR2 SMNVEV (reference sequence). This CDR3 reads CASSQTDKGEQYF. As DNA, the CDR3 is TGTGCCAGCAGTCAAACTGATAAGGGGGAGCAGTACTTC.

V usage is TRBV5-1 and J usage is TRBJ2-1; the D is unclear. V lost 5 bases, J lost 1 base, and 16 bases lay in between. CDR1 is SGHRS and CDR2 is YFSETQ in the germline V gene. CDR3 size: 16 residues. Here the CDR3 DNA reads TGCGCCAGCAGACCCTCGGATTTGGGATCCTACAATGAGCAGTTCTTC. Its translation is CASRPSDLGSYNEQFF.

The chain combines TRBV4-1 with TRBJ2-3, with 8 positions matching TRBD2. The germline V gene encodes CDR1 MGHRA and CDR2 YSYEKL. This CDR3 has 15 residues. V was pared by 4 bases and J by 5 bases, with 8 bases of the junction left unmatched. The CDR3 DNA is TGCGCCAGCAGCCCAAAGCCGGGGGGGGTAGATACGCAGTATTTT. As protein: CASSPKPGGVDTQYF.

This clone was counted between two and nine times. This CDR3 reads CASSALGLAEAETQYF. CDR3 nucleotide sequence: TGTGCCAGCAGTGCCTTGGGACTAGCGGAGGCGGAGACCCAGTACTTC. J is TRBJ2-5 and V is TRBV27, with 11 nucleotides matching TRBD2. The V segment lost 5 bases and the J segment 5 bases; nucleotides outside the gene matches: 10. Looked up from germline, CDR1 is MNHEY and CDR2 is SMNVEV (reference sequence). The CDR3 totals 16 residues.

This rearrangement joins TRBV2 to TRBJ2-1; D is tentatively TRBD1 or TRBD2 (6 bases each). Germline lookup yields CDR1 SNHLY and CDR2 FYNNEI. V shed 1 base and J shed 7 bases, with 11 bases lying between them. The CDR3 is 14 residues long. The CDR3 DNA is TGTGCCAGCAGTGAAGTGGGGGGCGGGAATGAGCAGTTCTTC. This sequence encodes CASSEVGGGNEQFF.

This chain connects TRBV6-5 to TRBJ2-7, with D perhaps matching TRBD2 (6 bases). V was shortened by 4 bases and J by 6 bases, with 7 bases between the two germline ends. Germline CDR1 reads MNHEY; CDR2 reads SVGAGI. This CDR3 spans 11 amino acids. DNA of the CDR3: TGTGCCAGCAGTTTGGGGGGCGAGCAGTACTTC. It specifies CASSLGGEQYF.

The chain has TRBV5-6 and TRBJ1-6; no firm D call. CDR3 size: 15 residues. V lost 2 bases to trimming and J lost 4 bases, with 10 bases between them. CDR1 is SGHDT, CDR2 YYEEEE, per germline. The CDR3 region is CASSFEGSYNSPLHF. The CDR3 DNA reads TGTGCCAGCAGCTTCGAGGGCAGTTATAATTCACCCCTCCACTTT.

This clone is a singleton in its sample. The chain joins TRBV7-8 to TRBJ1-4; tentatively, D is TRBD1 (6 bases). This CDR3 is 16 amino acids long. V was cut by 3 bases and J by 0 bases, with 11 bases left in between. The germline CDR1 and CDR2 sequences are SGHVS and FQNEAQ. The chain's CDR3 is CASSLPGEATNEKLFF. For the CDR3, the DNA is TGTGCCAGCAGCTTGCCAGGGGAGGCAACTAATGAAAAACTGTTTTTT.